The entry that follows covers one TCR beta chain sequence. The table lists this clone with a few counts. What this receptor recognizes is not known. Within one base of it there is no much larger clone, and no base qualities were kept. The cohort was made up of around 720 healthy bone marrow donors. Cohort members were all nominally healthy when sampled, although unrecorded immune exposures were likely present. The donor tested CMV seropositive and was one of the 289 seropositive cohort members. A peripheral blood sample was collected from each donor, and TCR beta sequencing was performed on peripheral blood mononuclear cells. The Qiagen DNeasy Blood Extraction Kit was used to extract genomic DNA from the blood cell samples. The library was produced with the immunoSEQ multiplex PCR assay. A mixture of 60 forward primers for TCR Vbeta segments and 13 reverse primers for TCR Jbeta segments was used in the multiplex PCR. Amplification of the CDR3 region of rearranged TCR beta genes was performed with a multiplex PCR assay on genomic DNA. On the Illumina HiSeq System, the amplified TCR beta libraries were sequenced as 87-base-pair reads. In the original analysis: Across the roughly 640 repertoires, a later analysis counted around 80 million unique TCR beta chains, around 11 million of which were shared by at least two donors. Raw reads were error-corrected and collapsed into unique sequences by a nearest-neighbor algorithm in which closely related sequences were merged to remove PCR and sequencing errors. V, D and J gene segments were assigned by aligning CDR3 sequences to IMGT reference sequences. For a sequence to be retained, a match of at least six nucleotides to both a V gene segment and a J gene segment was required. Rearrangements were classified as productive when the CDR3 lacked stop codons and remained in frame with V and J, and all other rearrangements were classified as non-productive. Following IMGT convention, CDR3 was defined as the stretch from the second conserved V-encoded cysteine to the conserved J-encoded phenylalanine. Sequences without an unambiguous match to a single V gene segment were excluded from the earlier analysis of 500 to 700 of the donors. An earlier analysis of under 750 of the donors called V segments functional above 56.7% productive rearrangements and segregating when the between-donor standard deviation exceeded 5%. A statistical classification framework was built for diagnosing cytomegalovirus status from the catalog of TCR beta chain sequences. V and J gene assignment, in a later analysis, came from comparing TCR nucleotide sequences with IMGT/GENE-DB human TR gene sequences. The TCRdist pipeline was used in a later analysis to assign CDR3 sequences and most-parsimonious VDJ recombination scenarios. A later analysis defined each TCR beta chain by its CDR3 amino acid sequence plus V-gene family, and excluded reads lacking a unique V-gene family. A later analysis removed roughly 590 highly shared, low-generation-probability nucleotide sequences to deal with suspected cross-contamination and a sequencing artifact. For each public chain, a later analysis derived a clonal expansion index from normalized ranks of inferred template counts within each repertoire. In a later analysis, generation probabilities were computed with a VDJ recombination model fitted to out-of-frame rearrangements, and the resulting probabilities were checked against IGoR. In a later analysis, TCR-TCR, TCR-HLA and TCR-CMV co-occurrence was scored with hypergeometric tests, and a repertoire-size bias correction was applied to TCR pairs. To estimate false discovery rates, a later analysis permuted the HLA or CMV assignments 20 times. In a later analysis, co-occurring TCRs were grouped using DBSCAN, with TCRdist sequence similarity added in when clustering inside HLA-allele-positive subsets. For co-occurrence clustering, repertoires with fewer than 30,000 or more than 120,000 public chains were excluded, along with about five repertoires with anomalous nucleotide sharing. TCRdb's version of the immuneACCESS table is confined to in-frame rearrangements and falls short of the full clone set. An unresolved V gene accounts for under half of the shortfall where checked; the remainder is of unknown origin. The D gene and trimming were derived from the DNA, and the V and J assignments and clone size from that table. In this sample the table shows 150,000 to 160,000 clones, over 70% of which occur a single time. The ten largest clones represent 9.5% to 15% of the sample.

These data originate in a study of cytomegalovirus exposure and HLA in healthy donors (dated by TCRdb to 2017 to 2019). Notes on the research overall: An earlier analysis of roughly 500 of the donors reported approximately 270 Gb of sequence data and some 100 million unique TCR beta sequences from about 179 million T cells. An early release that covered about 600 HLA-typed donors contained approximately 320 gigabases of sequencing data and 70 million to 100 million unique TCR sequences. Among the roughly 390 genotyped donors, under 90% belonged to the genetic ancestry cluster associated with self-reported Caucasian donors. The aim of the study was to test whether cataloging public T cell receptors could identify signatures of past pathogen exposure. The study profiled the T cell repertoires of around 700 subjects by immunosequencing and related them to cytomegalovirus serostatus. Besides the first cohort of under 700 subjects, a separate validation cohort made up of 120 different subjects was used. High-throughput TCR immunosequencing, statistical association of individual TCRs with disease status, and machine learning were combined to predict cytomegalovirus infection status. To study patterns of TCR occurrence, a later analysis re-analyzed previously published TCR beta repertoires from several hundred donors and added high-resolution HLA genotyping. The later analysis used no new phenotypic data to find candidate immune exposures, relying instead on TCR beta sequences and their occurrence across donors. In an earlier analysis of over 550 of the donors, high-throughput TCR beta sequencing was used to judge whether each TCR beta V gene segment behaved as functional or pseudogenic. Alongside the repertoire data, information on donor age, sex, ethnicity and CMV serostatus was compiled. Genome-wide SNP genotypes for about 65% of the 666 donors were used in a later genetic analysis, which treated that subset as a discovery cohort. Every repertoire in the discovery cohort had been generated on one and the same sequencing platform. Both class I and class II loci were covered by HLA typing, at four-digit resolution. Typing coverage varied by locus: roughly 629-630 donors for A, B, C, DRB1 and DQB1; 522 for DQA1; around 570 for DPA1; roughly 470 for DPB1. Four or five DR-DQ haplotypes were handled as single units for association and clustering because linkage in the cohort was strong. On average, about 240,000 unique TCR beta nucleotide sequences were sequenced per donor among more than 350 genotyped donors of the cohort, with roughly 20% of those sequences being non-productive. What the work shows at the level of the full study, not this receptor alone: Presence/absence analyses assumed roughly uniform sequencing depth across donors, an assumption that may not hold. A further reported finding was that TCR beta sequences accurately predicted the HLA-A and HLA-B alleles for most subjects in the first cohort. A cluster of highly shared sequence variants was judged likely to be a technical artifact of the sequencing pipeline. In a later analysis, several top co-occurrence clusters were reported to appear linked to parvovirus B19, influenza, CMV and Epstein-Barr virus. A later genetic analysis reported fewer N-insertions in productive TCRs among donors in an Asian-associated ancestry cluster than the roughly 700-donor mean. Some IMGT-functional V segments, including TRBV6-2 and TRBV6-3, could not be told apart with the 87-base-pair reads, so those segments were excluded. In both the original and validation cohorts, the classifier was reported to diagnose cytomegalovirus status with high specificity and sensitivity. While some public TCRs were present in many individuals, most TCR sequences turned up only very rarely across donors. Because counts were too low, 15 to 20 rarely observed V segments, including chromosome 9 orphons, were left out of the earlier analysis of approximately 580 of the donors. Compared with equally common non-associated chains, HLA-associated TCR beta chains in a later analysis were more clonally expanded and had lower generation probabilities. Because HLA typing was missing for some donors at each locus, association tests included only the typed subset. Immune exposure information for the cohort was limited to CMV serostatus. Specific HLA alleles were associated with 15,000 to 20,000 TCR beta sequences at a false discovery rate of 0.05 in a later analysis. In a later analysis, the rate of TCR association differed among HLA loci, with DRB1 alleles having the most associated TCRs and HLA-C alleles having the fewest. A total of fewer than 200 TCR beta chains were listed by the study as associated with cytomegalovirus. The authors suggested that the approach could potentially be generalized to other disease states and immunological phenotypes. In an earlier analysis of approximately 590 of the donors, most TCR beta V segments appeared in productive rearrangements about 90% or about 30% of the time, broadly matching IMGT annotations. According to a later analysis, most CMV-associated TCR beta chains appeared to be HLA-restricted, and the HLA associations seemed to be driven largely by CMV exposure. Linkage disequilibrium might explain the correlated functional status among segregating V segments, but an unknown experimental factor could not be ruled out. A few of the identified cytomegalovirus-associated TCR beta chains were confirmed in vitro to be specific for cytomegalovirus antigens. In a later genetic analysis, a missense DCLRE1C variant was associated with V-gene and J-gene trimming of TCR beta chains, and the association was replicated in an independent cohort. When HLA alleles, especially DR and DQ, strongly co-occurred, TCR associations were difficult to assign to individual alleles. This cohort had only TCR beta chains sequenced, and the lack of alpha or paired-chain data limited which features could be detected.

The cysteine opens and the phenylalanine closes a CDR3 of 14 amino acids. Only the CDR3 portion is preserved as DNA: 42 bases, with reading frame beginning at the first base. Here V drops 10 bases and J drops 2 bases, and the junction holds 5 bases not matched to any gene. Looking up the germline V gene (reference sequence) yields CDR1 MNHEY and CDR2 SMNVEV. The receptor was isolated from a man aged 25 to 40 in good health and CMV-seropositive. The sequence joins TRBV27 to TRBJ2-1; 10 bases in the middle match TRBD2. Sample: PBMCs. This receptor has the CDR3 CATKGTSAYNEQFF. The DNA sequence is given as TGTGCCACCAAGGGGACTAGCGCCTACAATGAGCAGTTCTTC.